Listed below are T cell receptor beta chains from one sample, sequenced in a study of cytomegalovirus exposure and HLA in healthy donors. Only in-frame clones appear in the TCRdb table, and some are missing; sequencing was by immunoSEQ multiplex PCR. Among about 190,000 clones listed, approximately 78% were seen once. The specimen was PBMCs. These receptors all come from a woman aged 18 to 35 in good health and CMV-seronegative. The CDR3 runs from the conserved cysteine through the conserved F or W.

v_gene	CDR3aa
TRBV5-1	CASSLVGQGYGYTF
TRBV6-5	CASSFTGTGDEQYF
TRBV5-6	CASSLGGRRTEAFF
TRBV7-9	CASSFGTSGSETQYF
TRBV5-1	CASSSTRMNTEAFF
TRBV6-1	CASRRDRVKNEQYF
TRBV2	CASSGFREVQPQHF
TRBV6-1	CASSEEYRTGSYEQYF
TRBV5-6	CASSSPWELLF
TRBV29-1	CSVGRDTEAFF
TRBV6-1	CASVRYNEQFF
TRBV9	CASSAGGGEKLFF
TRBV7-6	CASSLVQGATYNEQFF
TRBV7-2	CASSFEGQNNSPLHF
TRBV14	CASSQRESFQVTEAFF
TRBV2	CASSLAGGPTGELFF
TRBV11-2	CASSLVERVNTGELFF
TRBV11-3	CASSLALSGRAETQYF
TRBV5-4	CASKIAGESSTDTQYF
TRBV7-6	CASSLGADGGAFF
TRBV15	CATSRGGNEQFF
TRBV20-1	CSASLGYTF
TRBV7-9	CASSLVVTDSFYGYTF
TRBV19	CASSIGGLLGPEAFF
TRBV23-1	CASSQSIPTSGRVDEQFF
TRBV30	CAWSFSGTASSYEQYF
TRBV6-6	CAHGSDTQYF
TRBV6-4	CASCRVVGTEAFF
TRBV25-1	CASSVTSGYNEQFF
TRBV6-5	CASSGPETGLYGYTF
TRBV10-1	CASSEGQGKEMAEAFF
TRBV5-1	CASSRDRPNYGYTF